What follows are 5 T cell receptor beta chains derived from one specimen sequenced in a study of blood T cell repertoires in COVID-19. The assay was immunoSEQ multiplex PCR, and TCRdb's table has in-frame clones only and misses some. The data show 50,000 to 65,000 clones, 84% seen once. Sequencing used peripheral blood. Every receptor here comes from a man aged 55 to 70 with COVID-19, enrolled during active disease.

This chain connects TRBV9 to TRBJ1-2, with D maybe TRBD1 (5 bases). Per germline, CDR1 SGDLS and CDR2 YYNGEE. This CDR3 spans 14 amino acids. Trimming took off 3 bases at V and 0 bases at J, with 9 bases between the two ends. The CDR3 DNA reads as TGTGCCAGCAGCGAGGGGCTCACTAACTATGGCTACACCTTC. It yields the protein CASSEGLTNYGYTF.

This CDR3 reads CASSRQYYGYTF. CDR3 sequence (DNA): TGTGCCAGCAGTCGACAGTACTATGGCTACACCTTC. The gene calls are TRBV6-5 and TRBJ1-2; possibly TRBD1 for D (5 bases). Trimming removed 5 bases from V and 3 bases from J, with 7 bases in between. The CDR3 contains 12 residues. Germline V lookup: CDR1 MNHEY, CDR2 SVGAGI.

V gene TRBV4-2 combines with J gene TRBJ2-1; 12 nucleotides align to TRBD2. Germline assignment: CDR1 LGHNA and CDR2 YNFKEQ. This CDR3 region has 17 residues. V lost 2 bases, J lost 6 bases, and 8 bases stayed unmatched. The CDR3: CASSQTLAGGPINEQFF. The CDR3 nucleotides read TGTGCCAGCAGCCAAACTCTAGCGGGGGGGCCTATCAATGAGCAGTTCTTC.

CDR3 coding DNA: TGTGCCAGCAGCTTGGTAAATAGCGGGAGCACCGGGGAGCTGTTTTTT. Protein sequence: CASSLVNSGSTGELFF. This chain uses TRBV5-4 with TRBJ2-2; 9 bases fit TRBD2. J lost 4 bases, V lost 0 bases, and 4 bases had no gene match. The CDR3 sequence is 16 residues long. Germline CDR1 and CDR2: SGHNT and YYREEE (reference sequence).

The DNA for the CDR3 is TGTGCCTGGAGTGTGGTAGAAGAGACCCAGTACTTC. Protein: CAWSVVEETQYF. V is TRBV30 and J is TRBJ2-5; D not resolved. The CDR3 has 12 amino acids. Germline values: CDR1 GTSNPN, CDR2 SVGIG (reference sequence). Trimming took off 0 bases at V and 3 bases at J, with 5 bases between the two ends.